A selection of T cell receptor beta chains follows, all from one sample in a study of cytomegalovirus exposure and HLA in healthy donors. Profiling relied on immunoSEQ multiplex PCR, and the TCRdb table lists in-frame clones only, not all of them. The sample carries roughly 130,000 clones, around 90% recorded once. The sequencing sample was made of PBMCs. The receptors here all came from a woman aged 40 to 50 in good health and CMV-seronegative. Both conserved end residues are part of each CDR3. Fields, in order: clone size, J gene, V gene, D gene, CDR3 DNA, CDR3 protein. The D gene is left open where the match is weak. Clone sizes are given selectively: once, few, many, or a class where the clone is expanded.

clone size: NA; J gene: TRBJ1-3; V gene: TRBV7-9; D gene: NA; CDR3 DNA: TGTGCCAGCAGCCCCGGAGGGCCTGGAAACACCATATATTTT; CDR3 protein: CASSPGGPGNTIYF
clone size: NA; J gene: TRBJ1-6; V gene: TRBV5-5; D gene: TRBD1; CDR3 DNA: TGTGCCAGCAGCCGAGCACCCGGGACAGGGAGCAGGTCACCCCTCCACTTT; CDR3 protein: CASSRAPGTGSRSPLHF
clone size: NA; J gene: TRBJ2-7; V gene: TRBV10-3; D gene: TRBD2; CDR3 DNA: TGTGCCATCAGTGAAGGAGCGGGAGTTCTCTACGAGCAGTACTTC; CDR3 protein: CAISEGAGVLYEQYF
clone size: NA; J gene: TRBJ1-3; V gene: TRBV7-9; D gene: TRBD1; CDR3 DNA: TGTTCCAGCAGCCCACAAGGGACAGGGTGGGGAAACACCATATATTTT; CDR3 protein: CSSSPQGTGWGNTIYF
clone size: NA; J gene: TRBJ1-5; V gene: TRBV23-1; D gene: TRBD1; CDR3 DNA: TGCGCCAGCAGTCATAGGACAGGGGGTTTCAGCAATCAGCCCCAGCATTTT; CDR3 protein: CASSHRTGGFSNQPQHF
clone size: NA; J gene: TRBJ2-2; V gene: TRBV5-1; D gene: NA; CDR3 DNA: TGCGCCAGCAGCTTGGCCACAGGGCGCACCGGGGAGCTGTTTTTT; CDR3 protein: CASSLATGRTGELFF
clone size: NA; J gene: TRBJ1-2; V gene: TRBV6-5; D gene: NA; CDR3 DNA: TGTGCCAGCTACGACTCGTCGGCCAGGGTTCGTGGCTACACCTTC; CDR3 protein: CASYDSSARVRGYTF
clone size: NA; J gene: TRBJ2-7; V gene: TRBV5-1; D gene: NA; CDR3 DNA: TGCGCCAGCAGCTCCGGGCAGGGCTTCTCCTACGAGCAGTACTTC; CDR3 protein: CASSSGQGFSYEQYF
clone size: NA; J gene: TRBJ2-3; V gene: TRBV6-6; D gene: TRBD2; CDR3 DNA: TGTGCCGGCCGGACTAGCGGGGTTACAGATACGCAGTATTTT; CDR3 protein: CAGRTSGVTDTQYF
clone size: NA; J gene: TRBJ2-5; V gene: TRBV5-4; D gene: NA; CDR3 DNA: TGTGCCAGCAGCTTGGAGGAGGGCCGGGAGACCCAGTACTTC; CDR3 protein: CASSLEEGRETQYF
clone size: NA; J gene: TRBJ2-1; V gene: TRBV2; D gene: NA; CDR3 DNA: TGTGCCAGCAGTGTGTCATTGGTAAAAGCGGGCGTACCTAATGAGCAGTTCTTC; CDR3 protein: CASSVSLVKAGVPNEQFF
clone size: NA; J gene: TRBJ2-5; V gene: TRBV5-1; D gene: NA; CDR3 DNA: TGCGCCAGCAGCTACCAAGGAGGACCCTCGGAGACCCAGTACTTC; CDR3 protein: CASSYQGGPSETQYF
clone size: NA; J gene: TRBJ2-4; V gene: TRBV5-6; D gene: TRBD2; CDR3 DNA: TGTGCCAGCAGCTCCCTGGGACTAGCGGATTCGAAAAACATTCAGTACTTC; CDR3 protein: CASSSLGLADSKNIQYF
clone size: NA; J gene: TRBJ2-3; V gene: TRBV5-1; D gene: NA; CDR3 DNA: TGCGCCAGCAGCTTGGTAGCGCCCACAGATACGCAGTATTTT; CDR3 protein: CASSLVAPTDTQYF
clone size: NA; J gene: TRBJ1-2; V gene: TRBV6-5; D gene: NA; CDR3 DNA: TGTGCCAGCAGTTACCTCTCTACGGAGTACTATGGCTACACCTTC; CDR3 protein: CASSYLSTEYYGYTF
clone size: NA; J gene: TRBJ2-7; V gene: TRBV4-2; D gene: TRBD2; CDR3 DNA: TGTGCCAGCAGCCAAGATGTACTAGCGGGAGTAGGGCAGGAGCAGTACTTC; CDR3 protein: CASSQDVLAGVGQEQYF
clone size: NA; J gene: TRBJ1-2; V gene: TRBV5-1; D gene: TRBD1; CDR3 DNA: TGCGCCAGCAGCCCGGGACAGGGTATAGGCTACACCTTC; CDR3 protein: CASSPGQGIGYTF
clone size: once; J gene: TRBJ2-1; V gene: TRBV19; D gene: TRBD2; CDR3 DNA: TGTGCCAGTAGTATAGCACCAGCGGGAGGGCCCTATGAGCAGTTCTTC; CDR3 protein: CASSIAPAGGPYEQFF
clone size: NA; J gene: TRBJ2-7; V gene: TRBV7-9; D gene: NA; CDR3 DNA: TGTTCCAGCAGCTTACTGACAGACGAGCAGTACTTC; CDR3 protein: CSSSLLTDEQYF
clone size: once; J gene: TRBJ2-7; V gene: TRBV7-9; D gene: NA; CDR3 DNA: TGTGCCAGCAGCTTAGACTTAACGGGCGAGCAGTACTTC; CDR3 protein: CASSLDLTGEQYF
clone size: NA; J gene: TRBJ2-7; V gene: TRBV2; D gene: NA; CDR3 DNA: TGTGCCAGCAGTGAATATGACGAGCAGTACTTC; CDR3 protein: CASSEYDEQYF
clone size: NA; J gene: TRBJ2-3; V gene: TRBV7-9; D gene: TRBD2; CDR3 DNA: TGTTCCAGCAGTTTAGCGGGAGAGATTACAGATACGCAGTATTTT; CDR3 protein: CSSSLAGEITDTQYF
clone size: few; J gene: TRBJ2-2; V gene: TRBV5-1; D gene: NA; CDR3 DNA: TGCGCCAGCAGCCCACCCCCGGCAGGGGACACCGGGGAGCTGTTTTTT; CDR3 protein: CASSPPPAGDTGELFF
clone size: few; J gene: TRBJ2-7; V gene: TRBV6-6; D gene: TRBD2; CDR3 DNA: TGTGCCAGCAGTACCCAGACCGGGACTACCTACTACGAGCAGTACTTC; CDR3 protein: CASSTQTGTTYYEQYF
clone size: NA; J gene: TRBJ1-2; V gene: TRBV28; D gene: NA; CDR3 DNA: TGTGCCAGCAGTCCAGCACCCAGGGGTCAGCTTAACTATGGCTACACCTTC; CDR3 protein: CASSPAPRGQLNYGYTF
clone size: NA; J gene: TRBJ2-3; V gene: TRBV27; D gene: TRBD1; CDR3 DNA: TGTGCCAGCTCTAGGGAGGGACAGGGCCGCACAGATACGCAGTATTTT; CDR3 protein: CASSREGQGRTDTQYF
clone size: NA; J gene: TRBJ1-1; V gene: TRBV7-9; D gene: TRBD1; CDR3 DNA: TGTGCCAGCAGCTTAGGGGGACAGGGGACGAACACTGAAGCTTTCTTT; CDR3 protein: CASSLGGQGTNTEAFF
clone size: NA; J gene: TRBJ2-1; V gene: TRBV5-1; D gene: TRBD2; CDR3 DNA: TGCGCCAGCAGCTGGGGGACTAGCGGGAGGAATTACAATGAGCAGTTCTTC; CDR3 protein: CASSWGTSGRNYNEQFF
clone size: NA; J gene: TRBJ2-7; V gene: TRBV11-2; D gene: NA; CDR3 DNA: TGTGCCAGCAGCGACTTCTACGGGCAGTACTTC; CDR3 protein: CASSDFYGQYF
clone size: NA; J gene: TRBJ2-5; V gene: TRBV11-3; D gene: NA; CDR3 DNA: TGTGCCAGCAGCCGGACTCCTAGCCAAGAGACCCAGTACTTC; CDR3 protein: CASSRTPSQETQYF
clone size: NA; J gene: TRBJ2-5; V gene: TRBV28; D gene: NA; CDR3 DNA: TGTGCCAGCAGTTTCCAGGGTAGTAGAGAGACCCAGTACTTC; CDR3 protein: CASSFQGSRETQYF
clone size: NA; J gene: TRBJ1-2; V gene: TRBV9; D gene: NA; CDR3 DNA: TGTGCCAGCAGCGCCGAGAGGGATGGCTACACCTTC; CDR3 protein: CASSAERDGYTF
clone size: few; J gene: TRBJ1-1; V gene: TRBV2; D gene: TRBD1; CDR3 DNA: TGTGCCAGCAACCAGGGACAGGAACGCACTGAAGCTTTCTTT; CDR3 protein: CASNQGQERTEAFF
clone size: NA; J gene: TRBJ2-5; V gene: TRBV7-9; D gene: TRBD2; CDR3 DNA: TGTGCCAGCAGCATCGGGGGACTAGCGGGAGGGCAAGAGACCCAGTACTTC; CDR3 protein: CASSIGGLAGGQETQYF
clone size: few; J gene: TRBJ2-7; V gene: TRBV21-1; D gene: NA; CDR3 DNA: TGTGCCAGCCGCCTCCGGACAGGGCGCGAGCAGTACTTC; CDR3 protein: CASRLRTGREQYF
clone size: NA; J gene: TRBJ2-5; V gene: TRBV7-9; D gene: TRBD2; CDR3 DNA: TGTACCAGCAGCTTAGGGGTTCGGCTAGCGGATAAAGAGACCCAGTACTTC; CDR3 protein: CTSSLGVRLADKETQYF
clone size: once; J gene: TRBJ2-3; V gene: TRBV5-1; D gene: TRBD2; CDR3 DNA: TGCGCCAGCAGTCCGATTCCGGGACTAGCGAGCACAGATACGCAGTATTTT; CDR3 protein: CASSPIPGLASTDTQYF
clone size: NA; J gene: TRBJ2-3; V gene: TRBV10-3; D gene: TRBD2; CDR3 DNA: TGTGCCATCAGTTCTAGTACTAGCGAGTCTAGCACAGATACGCAGTATTTT; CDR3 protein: CAISSSTSESSTDTQYF
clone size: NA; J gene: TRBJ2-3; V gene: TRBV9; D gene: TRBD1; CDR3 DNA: TGTGCCAGCAGCGTTCAGGGGGATTCCACAGATACGCAGTATTTT; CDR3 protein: CASSVQGDSTDTQYF
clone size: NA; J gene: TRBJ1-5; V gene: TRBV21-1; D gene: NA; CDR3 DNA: TGTGCCAGCAGCAAAAGGGGACAGGAGGGAAGGAGCACTCAGCCCCAGCATTTT; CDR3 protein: CASSKRGQEGRSTQPQHF
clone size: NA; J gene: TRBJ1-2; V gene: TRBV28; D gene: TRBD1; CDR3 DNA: TGTGCCAGCAGTTTAGGGGACAGGGGATTTAATGGCTACACCTTC; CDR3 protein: CASSLGDRGFNGYTF
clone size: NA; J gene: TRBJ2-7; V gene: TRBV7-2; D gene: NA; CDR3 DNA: TGTGCCAGCAGTCAAGGGGTTTCCTACGAGCAGTACTTC; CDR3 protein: CASSQGVSYEQYF
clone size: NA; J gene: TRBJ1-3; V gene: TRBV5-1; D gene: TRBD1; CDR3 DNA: TGCGCCAGCAGCAGGGGACAGGACGACTCTGGAAACACCATATATTTT; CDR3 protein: CASSRGQDDSGNTIYF
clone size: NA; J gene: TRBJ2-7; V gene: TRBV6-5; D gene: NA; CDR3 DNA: TGTGCCAGCAGGGCCTCGGGCGCTTTTCGAGGGGAGCAGTACTTC; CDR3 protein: CASRASGAFRGEQYF
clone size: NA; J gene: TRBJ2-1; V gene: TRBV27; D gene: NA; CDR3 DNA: TGTGCCAGCAGCTTAGAGGGCAATGAGCAGTTCTTC; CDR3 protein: CASSLEGNEQFF
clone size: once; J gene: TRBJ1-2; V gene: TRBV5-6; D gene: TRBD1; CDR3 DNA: TGTGCCAGCAGCTTGGACGGGACAGCGATCTGGGGCTACACCTTC; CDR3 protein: CASSLDGTAIWGYTF
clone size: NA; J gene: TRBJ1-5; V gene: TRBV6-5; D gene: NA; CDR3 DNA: TGTGCCAGCAGCAGTTCCGATCAGCCCCAGCATTTT; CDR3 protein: CASSSSDQPQHF
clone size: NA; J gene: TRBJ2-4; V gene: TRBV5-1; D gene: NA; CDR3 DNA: TGCGCCAGCAGCCCGGGGTGGGAAGGGAACATTCAGTACTTC; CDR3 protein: CASSPGWEGNIQYF
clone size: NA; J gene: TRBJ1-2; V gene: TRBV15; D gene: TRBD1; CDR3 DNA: TGTGCCACCAGCAGAGATTTGGACAGGGGGGACTATGGCTACACCTTC; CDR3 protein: CATSRDLDRGDYGYTF
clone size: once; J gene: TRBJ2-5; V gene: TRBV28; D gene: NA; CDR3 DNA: TGTGCCAGCAGTTTATCCGGAGGGGTCTCCCCCTACTTC; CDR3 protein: CASSLSGGVSPYF
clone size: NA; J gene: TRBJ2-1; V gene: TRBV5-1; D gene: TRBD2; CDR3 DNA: TGCGCCAGCAGCTTTAGACTAGCGGGATACAATGAGCAGTTCTTC; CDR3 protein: CASSFRLAGYNEQFF
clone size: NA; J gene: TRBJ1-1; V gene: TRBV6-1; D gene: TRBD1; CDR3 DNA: TGTGCCAGCAGTGAATGGTTGACAGGGACTGAAGCTTTCTTT; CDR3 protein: CASSEWLTGTEAFF
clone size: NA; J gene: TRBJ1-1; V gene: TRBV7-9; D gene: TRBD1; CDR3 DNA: TGTGCCAGCAGATGGACAGGGGACACTGAAGCTTTCTTT; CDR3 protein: CASRWTGDTEAFF
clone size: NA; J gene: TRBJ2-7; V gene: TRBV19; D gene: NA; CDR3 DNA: TGTGCCAGTAGCCCCGGGACAACCTACGAGCAGTACTTC; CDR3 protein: CASSPGTTYEQYF
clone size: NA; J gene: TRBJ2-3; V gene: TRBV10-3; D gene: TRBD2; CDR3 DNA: TGTGCCATCAGTTCCGTAGCGGGAGTTGCGGATACGCAGTATTTT; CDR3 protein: CAISSVAGVADTQYF